The source of this T cell receptor beta chain is a study of Ad26.COV2.S vaccination and SARS-CoV-2 variants. Study background: Donor was one of the participants in the Ad26.COV2.S arm of the COV1001 trial. Study-wide results and caveats: Vaccinees and placebo recipients showed similar non-spike TCR breadth.

Germline CDR1 is SGHTA and CDR2 is FQGNSA. This CDR3 region has 12 residues. Treatment specified: around 19 received Ad26.COV2.S at low or high dose, single or two shots; about 5 received placebo; per-sample allocation not given. Samples analyzed were those drawn on day 63 after the first vaccine or placebo injection. Donor was an adult aged 18-55 years in Boston. TCRdb's table, derived via immunoSEQ multiplex PCR, lists solely in-frame clones and lacks some. The sample gives under 550,000 clones, 80% to 95% of which show up once; 9% to 15% is in the top ten. Comments on this clone: Its target is not known. At one end the junction does not follow the germline gene, possibly because of a read error.

This rearrangement joins TRBV7-2 to TRBJ2-4, with a tentative D call TRBD1 (5 bases). This clonotype was obtained from a person aged 18-65 years who received the Ad26.COV2.S COVID-19 vaccine or a placebo. The sample in question was peripheral blood, obtained in a trial of Ad26.COV2.S vaccine versus placebo. The CDR3 DNA reads TGTGCCAGCAGCTTAGTTCAGGGTGAGATCCTTTTC. Translation gives CASSLVQGEILF.